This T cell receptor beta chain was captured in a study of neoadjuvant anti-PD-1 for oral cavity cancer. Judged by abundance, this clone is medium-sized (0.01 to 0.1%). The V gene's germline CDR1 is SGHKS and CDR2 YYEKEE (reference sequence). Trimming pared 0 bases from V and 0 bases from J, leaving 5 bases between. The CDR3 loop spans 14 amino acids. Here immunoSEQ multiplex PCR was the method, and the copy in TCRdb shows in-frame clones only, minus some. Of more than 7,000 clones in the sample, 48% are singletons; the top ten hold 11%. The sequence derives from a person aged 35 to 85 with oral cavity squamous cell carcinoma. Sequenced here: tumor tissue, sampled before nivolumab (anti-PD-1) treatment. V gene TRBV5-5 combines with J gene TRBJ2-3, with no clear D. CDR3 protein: CASSLASSTDTQYF. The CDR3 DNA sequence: TGTGCCAGCAGCTTGGCCAGCAGCACAGATACGCAGTATTTT.